A selection of T cell receptor beta chains follows, all from one sample in a study of blood T cell repertoires in COVID-19. The repertoire was sequenced with immunoSEQ multiplex PCR; TCRdb's copy has only in-frame clones and lacks some. The data show under 300,000 clones, over 65% seen once. The sequencing sample was made of peripheral blood. The source is a man between 60 and 70 years old who had recovered from COVID-19. CDR3s include the opening cysteine and the closing phenylalanine or tryptophan. The D gene is left open where the match is weak. The size of a clone is reported for some rows only, either as once, few or many, or as a class for expanded clones.

J gene | D gene | V gene | CDR3 length | clone size | CDR3 DNA | CDR3 protein
TRBJ2-2 | . | TRBV19 | 15 | . | TGTGCCAGTAGTAATACAGGGATGGTAACCGGGGAGCTGTTTTTT | CASSNTGMVTGELFF
TRBJ2-7 | TRBD1 | TRBV27 | 12 | . | TGTGCCAGCAGTCCGACAGGGAAGGAGCAGTACTTC | CASSPTGKEQYF
TRBJ1-3 | TRBD1 | TRBV30 | 16 | . | TGTGCCTGGGGGACAGGGGGAGGCTTCCCTGGAAACACCATATATTTT | CAWGTGGGFPGNTIYF
TRBJ2-7 | . | TRBV3-1/TRBV3-2 | 14 | . | TGTGCCAGCAGCCAAGACCCGGTCTCCTACGAGCAGTACTTC | CASSQDPVSYEQYF
TRBJ2-1 | TRBD2 | TRBV7-8 | 16 | . | TGTGCCAGCAGCTTAGGGCGGCGGGGGGGGTCCGATGAGCAGTTCTTC | CASSLGRRGGSDEQFF
TRBJ2-1 | TRBD2 | TRBV24-1 | 16 | . | TGTGCCACCAGGCTAGCGGGAGAAGTCTCCTACAATGAGCAGTTCTTC | CATRLAGEVSYNEQFF
TRBJ2-7 | TRBD1 | TRBV6-1 | 16 | . | TGTGCCAGCAGTGAAGCGCATACCAACAGGGGTTACGAGCAGTACTTC | CASSEAHTNRGYEQYF
TRBJ2-6 | TRBD1 | TRBV5-4 | 16 | . | TGTGCCAGCAGCTCGAAGACAGGGTCTGGGGCCAACGTCCTGACTTTC | CASSSKTGSGANVLTF
TRBJ2-2 | . | TRBV5-1 | 16 | . | TGCGCCAGCAGCTTGGGGGGGCTAGTCAAGACCGGGGAGCTGTTTTTT | CASSLGGLVKTGELFF
TRBJ2-2 | . | TRBV10-3 | 13 | . | TGTGCCATCAGTGAGTCGGCTACCGGGGAGCTGTTTTTT | CAISESATGELFF
TRBJ1-2 | TRBD1 | TRBV18 | 17 | . | TGTGCCAGCTCACCACGGACAGGCCTGGGTAATAACTATGGCTACACCTTC | CASSPRTGLGNNYGYTF
TRBJ1-5 | . | TRBV19 | 13 | few | TGTGCCAGTAGTACGACGGGAAATCAGCCCCAGCATTTT | CASSTTGNQPQHF
TRBJ1-5 | TRBD1 | TRBV2 | 14 | few | TGTGCCAGCACCCCGGACAGGGGCAATCAGCCCCAGCATTTT | CASTPDRGNQPQHF
TRBJ2-2 | TRBD2 | TRBV3-1/TRBV3-2 | 18 | . | TGTGCCAGCAGCCAAGAGTGGCGGGGGGCCCAAGTTGGCGGGGAGCTGTTTTTT | CASSQEWRGAQVGGELFF
TRBJ1-1 | . | TRBV18 | 14 | . | TGTGCCAGCTCAACGGACCGGCGGGGAACTGAAGCTTTCTTT | CASSTDRRGTEAFF
TRBJ2-5 | TRBD2 | TRBV2 | 15 | . | TGTGCCAGCAGTCGACTAGCGGGAGGACGGGAGACCCAGTACTTC | CASSRLAGGRETQYF
TRBJ2-4 | . | TRBV11-2 | 14 | . | TGTGCCAGCAGCTTCAGAGGGGCCAAAAACATTCAGTACTTC | CASSFRGAKNIQYF
TRBJ1-6 | TRBD1 | TRBV6-4 | 14 | . | TGTGCCAGCACAGGGACAGTGGATAATTCACCCCTCCACTTT | CASTGTVDNSPLHF
TRBJ2-1 | . | TRBV11-2 | 14 | . | TGTGCCAGCAGCTTAAGTGAAAAGGGGGGGAAGCAGTTCTTC | CASSLSEKGGKQFF
TRBJ1-6 | TRBD1 | TRBV5-1 | 15 | . | TGCGCCAGCAGCCTAGAGACAGGGGGTAATTCACCCCTCCACTTT | CASSLETGGNSPLHF
TRBJ2-7 | TRBD2 | TRBV30 | 15 | . | TGTGCCTGGAAAGCCCATAGCGGGGGGAGCTACGAGCAGTACTTC | CAWKAHSGGSYEQYF
TRBJ1-4 | . | TRBV18 | 13 | . | TGTGCCACCCGGGCAGGGATTGGCGAAAAACTGTTTTTT | CATRAGIGEKLFF
TRBJ2-5 | TRBD2 | TRBV4-1 | 20 | . | TGCGCCAGCAGCCAAGAACTGACTAGCGGGGGCCAAGTGTACCAAGAGACCCAGTACTTC | CASSQELTSGGQVYQETQYF
TRBJ1-5 | TRBD1 | TRBV24-1 | 14 | . | TGTGCCACCAGCGGGACAGATAGCAATCAGCCCCAGCATTTT | CATSGTDSNQPQHF
TRBJ2-7 | . | TRBV28 | 11 | once | TGTGCCAGCAAGACAAAATACGAGCAGTACTTC | CASKTKYEQYF
TRBJ2-3 | TRBD2 | TRBV2 | 15 | . | TGTGCCAGCAGCGAACTAGCGGGGAGCACAGATACGCAGTATTTT | CASSELAGSTDTQYF
TRBJ2-5 | TRBD2 | TRBV6-5 | 16 | . | TGTGCCAGCAGTTTTCTAGCGGGAGGGCCAACCGAGACCCAGTACTTC | CASSFLAGGPTETQYF
TRBJ2-1 | TRBD2 | TRBV10-3 | 15 | . | TGTGCCATCAGCGGGACTAGCGGGGGTCTAGGGGAGCAGTTCTTC | CAISGTSGGLGEQFF
TRBJ2-5 | . | TRBV6-2/TRBV6-3 | 17 | once | TGTGCCAGCAGTTACTCGATGCGGCCGGAGTCGGGTGAGACCCAGTACTTC | CASSYSMRPESGETQYF
TRBJ1-1 | . | TRBV3-1/TRBV3-2 | 13 | . | TGTGCCAGCAGCCAGTTACCGGGCACTGAAGCTTTCTTT | CASSQLPGTEAFF
TRBJ2-7 | . | TRBV6-1 | 12 | . | TGTGCCAGCAGTGAAGGCAGGGCCGAGCAGTACTTC | CASSEGRAEQYF
TRBJ2-2 | TRBD1 | TRBV5-6 | 16 | . | TGTGTCAGCTTCCGGACAGGGGAAACGAACACCGGGGAGCTGTTTTTT | CVSFRTGETNTGELFF
TRBJ2-3 | TRBD2 | TRBV27 | 15 | few | TGTGCCAGCAGTCCGGGACTAGCGGTGGAAGATACGCAGTATTTT | CASSPGLAVEDTQYF
TRBJ1-3 | . | TRBV7-9 | 14 | . | TGTGCCAGCAGCAAACAGGGTACTGGAAACACCATATATTTT | CASSKQGTGNTIYF
TRBJ2-7 | . | TRBV4-1 | 15 | . | TGCGCCAGCAGCCCTTTGAACGGGGGTTCCTACGAGCAGTACTTC | CASSPLNGGSYEQYF
TRBJ1-1 | . | TRBV6-5 | 13 | few | TGTGCCAGCACGGAGGCGGTGAACACTGAAGCTTTCTTT | CASTEAVNTEAFF
TRBJ2-2 | . | TRBV7-9 | 19 | . | TGTGCCAGCAGCTTAGCCCCGACTGGGCAGGGTACTAACACCGGGGAGCTGTTTTTT | CASSLAPTGQGTNTGELFF
TRBJ2-7 | TRBD2 | TRBV4-1 | 16 | . | TGCGCCAGCAGCCAAGGGGCTAGCGGGGGGGCTTACGAGCAGTACTTC | CASSQGASGGAYEQYF
TRBJ2-5 | TRBD2 | TRBV19 | 14 | . | TGTGCCAGTAGTGTCGCCGGGGGGTTCGTGTCCCAGTACTTC | CASSVAGGFVSQYF
TRBJ2-7 | TRBD2 | TRBV28 | 18 | . | TGTGCCAGCAGTTCGGTGGCGAGAACTAGCGGCCCCTCCTACGAGCAGTACTTC | CASSSVARTSGPSYEQYF
TRBJ1-2 | TRBD1 | TRBV28 | 14 | . | TGTGCCAGCAGTCCTTGGGGACAGCTTTATGGCTACACCTTC | CASSPWGQLYGYTF